One sample yielded the 12 T cell receptor beta chains listed below, sequenced in a study of Graves' ophthalmopathy and Graves' hyperthyroidism. Amplifying from RNA transcripts, the study obtained TCR beta CDR3 regions. First-round RT-PCR employed HTBI primers, with a second-round multiplex PCR after it. One entry per CDR3 protein, called by TCRdb with MiXCR from the multiplex PCR reads. The table shows 650,000 to 900,000 distinct CDR3 sequences, with 35% to 50% occurring only once. The sample taken for sequencing was peripheral blood. Every receptor here comes from an adult man with Graves' ophthalmopathy.

As for this clonotype: Given a much more abundant clone one base away, this may be a read error. In this CDR3 the conserved last residue, phenylalanine or tryptophan, is missing, so a read error is likely. This chain uses TRBV20-1 with TRBJ1-2; D is undetermined. The CDR3 sequence is 11 residues long. V lost 3 bases, J lost 7 bases, and 9 bases lay in between. Germline V CDR1 and CDR2: DFQATT, SNEGSKA (reference sequence). DNA of the CDR3: TGCAGTGCTAGGTTAGGGAGTGGCTACACCCTC. Its translation is CSARLGSGYTL.

This clonotype was detected a few times. The chain is built from TRBV20-1 and TRBJ2-2, with a tentative D call TRBD1 (6 bases). The CDR3 is made up of 14 amino acids. Trimming pared 7 bases from V and 2 bases from J, leaving 14 bases between. Germline assignment: CDR1 DFQATT and CDR2 SNEGSKA (reference sequence). The CDR3 region has the DNA TGCAGTGTCGGTCGAGGGACAAACACCGGGGAGCTGTTTTTT. Translation gives CSVGRGTNTGELFF.

A single count supports this clonotype. A much more abundant neighbour one base away suggests this may be a read error. The gene calls are TRBV7-9 and TRBJ1-6, with TRBD1 as a possible D gene (5 bases). Germline-derived CDR1 and CDR2 are SEHNR and FQNEAQ (reference sequence). CDR3 size: 14 residues. Trimming pared 2 bases from V and 11 bases from J, leaving 13 bases between. As DNA, the CDR3 is TGTGCCAGCAGCTTAAGTGGGGCCGGTCCACCCCTCCACTTT. Encoded protein: CASSLSGAGPPLHF.

The sample holds a few counts of this clonotype. The chain is built from TRBV6-1 and TRBJ1-3; 7 bases are a match to TRBD1. The V and J ends lost 5 bases and 8 bases, in that order; junction bases with no gene match: 6. This CDR3 spans 13 amino acids. Per germline, CDR1 MNHNS and CDR2 SASEGT. CDR3 protein: CASSYGRGDTIYF. The DNA for the CDR3 is TGTGCCAGCAGTTATGGCAGGGGGGACACCATATATTTT.

The CDR3 sequence is CASSLALGGAHEQYF. CDR3 bases: TGTGCCAGCAGCTTAGCGCTTGGAGGGGCGCATGAGCAGTACTTC. V is TRBV7-2 and J is TRBJ2-7, with D tentatively TRBD2 (6 bases). Germline V gene data show CDR1 as SGHTA and CDR2 as FQGNSA. Trimming took off 0 bases at V and 7 bases at J, with 16 bases between the two ends. This CDR3 region has 15 residues.

The chain couples TRBV9 to TRBJ2-2, with TRBD2 identical over 13 bases. Germline values: CDR1 SGDLS, CDR2 YYNGEE. The J segment lost 7 bases and the V segment lost 4 bases, leaving 7 bases of the junction unmatched. The CDR3 covers 16 residues. The CDR3 loop is CASSPRTSGGGGELFF. The CDR3 DNA reads as TGTGCCAGCAGCCCGCGGACTAGCGGGGGTGGCGGGGAGCTGTTTTTT.

The rearrangement uses TRBV20-1 and TRBJ2-2; D remains unclear. The CDR3 runs to 14 residues. The germline CDR1 and CDR2 sequences are DFQATT and SNEGSKA (reference sequence). V was cut by 1 base and J by 7 bases, with 13 bases left in between. This CDR3 is CSARVTATYGELFF. The CDR3 DNA reads TGCAGTGCTAGAGTGACGGCCACTTACGGGGAGCTGTTTTTT.

This clonotype was detected only a few times. This rearrangement joins TRBV5-1 to TRBJ2-2; a weak D match, TRBD1 (5 bases). The V gene's germline CDR1 is SGHRS and CDR2 YFSETQ. V was clipped by 0 bases and J by 0 bases, with 12 bases between them. This CDR3 has 17 amino acids. The CDR3 sequence is CASSLGSPTANTGELFF. DNA of the CDR3: TGCGCCAGCAGCTTGGGATCGCCGACAGCGAACACCGGGGAGCTGTTTTTT.

This clonotype has a handful of counts. The V and J genes are TRBV4-1 and TRBJ1-2; possibly TRBD1 for D (6 bases). Germline V gene sequence: CDR1 MGHRA, CDR2 YSYEKL. V was clipped by 1 base and J by 4 bases, with 7 bases between them. This CDR3 comprises 13 residues. CDR3 nucleotides: TGCGCCAGCAGCCAAGTGGACAGCTATGGCTACACCTTC. It encodes CASSQVDSYGYTF.

The rearrangement uses TRBV6-1 and TRBJ2-5; 9 bases agree with TRBD1. The CDR3 is 14 amino acids. Germline V lookup: CDR1 MNHNS, CDR2 SASEGT. V was pared by 4 bases and J by 4 bases, with 4 bases of the junction left unmatched. In DNA, the CDR3 is TGTGCCAGCAGTGTAGGGACAGGGCCAGAGACCCAGTACTTC. As protein: CASSVGTGPETQYF.

This clonotype showed up just a few times. This chain uses TRBV11-1 with TRBJ1-6, with unresolved D. The germline V and J ends were trimmed by 11 bases and 5 bases, with 13 bases remaining between them. The germline V gene encodes CDR1 SGHAT and CDR2 FQDESV (reference sequence). CDR3 length: 13 amino acids. In nucleotides, the CDR3 is TGTGCCTGGAGCCCCACGCATAATTCACCCCTCCACTTT. Its protein product is CAWSPTHNSPLHF.

J is TRBJ1-1 and V is TRBV19; 8 nucleotides match TRBD1. CDR1 and CDR2 (germline): LNHDA, SQIVND (reference sequence). The V segment lost 9 bases and the J segment 4 bases; nucleotides outside the gene matches: 10. CDR3 length: 14 amino acids. The CDR3 DNA reads as TGTGCCAGCAGCTTCGTCAGGGGGCTCACTGAAGCTTTCTTT. Encoded protein: CASSFVRGLTEAFF.